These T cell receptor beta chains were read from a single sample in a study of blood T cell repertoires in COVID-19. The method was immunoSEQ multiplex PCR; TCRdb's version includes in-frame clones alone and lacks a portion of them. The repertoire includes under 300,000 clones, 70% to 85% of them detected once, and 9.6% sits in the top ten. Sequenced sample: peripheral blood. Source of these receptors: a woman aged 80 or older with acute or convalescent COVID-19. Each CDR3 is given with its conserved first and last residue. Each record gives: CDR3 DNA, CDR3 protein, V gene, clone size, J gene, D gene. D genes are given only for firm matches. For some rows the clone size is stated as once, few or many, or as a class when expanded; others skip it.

cdr3_nt: TGTGCCAGCAGCTTAAGCGGAGGAGGGACTGAAGCTTTCTTT
cdr3_aa: CASSLSGGGTEAFF
v_call: TRBV7-6
clone_size: .
j_call: TRBJ1-1
d_call: .

cdr3_nt: TGCGCCAGCAGCCGCGATCGGTCGGTGGATGGCTACACCTTC
cdr3_aa: CASSRDRSVDGYTF
v_call: TRBV5-1
clone_size: .
j_call: TRBJ1-2
d_call: .

cdr3_nt: TGTGCCAGCAGCTTGGTTGGAAGGGGACAAGGTGCTGGAAACACCATATATTTT
cdr3_aa: CASSLVGRGQGAGNTIYF
v_call: TRBV5-5
clone_size: .
j_call: TRBJ1-3
d_call: .

cdr3_nt: TGTGCCAGCAGCAAAACGCAGGGAGGAGTTGGCTACACCTTC
cdr3_aa: CASSKTQGGVGYTF
v_call: TRBV21-1
clone_size: .
j_call: TRBJ1-2
d_call: .

cdr3_nt: TGTGCCAGCACCCAGACAGGGTATGGCGAAAAACTGTTTTTT
cdr3_aa: CASTQTGYGEKLFF
v_call: TRBV6-5
clone_size: .
j_call: TRBJ1-4
d_call: TRBD1

cdr3_nt: TGTGCCAGCAGCCCGGGACATCTGGGAAGCAATCAGCCCCAGCATTTT
cdr3_aa: CASSPGHLGSNQPQHF
v_call: TRBV28
clone_size: once
j_call: TRBJ1-5
d_call: .

cdr3_nt: TGTGCCAGTAGTATAGCGGGTCCCAGCAATCAGCCCCAGCATTTT
cdr3_aa: CASSIAGPSNQPQHF
v_call: TRBV19
clone_size: .
j_call: TRBJ1-5
d_call: .

cdr3_nt: TGCGCCAGCAGCTTGGGATCCGCGGACAGGGTTGAGACCCAGTACTTC
cdr3_aa: CASSLGSADRVETQYF
v_call: TRBV5-1
clone_size: .
j_call: TRBJ2-5
d_call: TRBD1

cdr3_nt: TGTGCCAGCAAGGGCCCCGCAGGGTCGAGATTCCATCAGCCCCAGCATTTT
cdr3_aa: CASKGPAGSRFHQPQHF
v_call: TRBV21-1
clone_size: once
j_call: TRBJ1-5
d_call: .

cdr3_nt: TGTGCCAGCCGCTCAAGCCGGAGGGAAGCCCACTATGGCTACACCTTC
cdr3_aa: CASRSSRREAHYGYTF
v_call: TRBV6-4
clone_size: .
j_call: TRBJ1-2
d_call: .

cdr3_nt: TGTGCCAGCAGCTCACAGGGAAGGGACAGGGGGGACGGACACTATGGCTACACCTTC
cdr3_aa: CASSSQGRDRGDGHYGYTF
v_call: TRBV5-6
clone_size: few
j_call: TRBJ1-2
d_call: TRBD1

cdr3_nt: TGTGCCAGCAGTGAAGCAACAGGGCCCTACGAGCAGTACTTC
cdr3_aa: CASSEATGPYEQYF
v_call: TRBV6-1
clone_size: .
j_call: TRBJ2-7
d_call: .

cdr3_nt: TGCGCCAGCAGCTTGGCCGGGTCTAGCTCCTACGAGCAGTACTTC
cdr3_aa: CASSLAGSSSYEQYF
v_call: TRBV5-1
clone_size: .
j_call: TRBJ2-7
d_call: .

cdr3_nt: TGTGCCAGCAGCCAGTATTATGGGACAGGGCTCTATGGCTACACCTTC
cdr3_aa: CASSQYYGTGLYGYTF
v_call: TRBV3-1/TRBV3-2
clone_size: .
j_call: TRBJ1-2
d_call: TRBD1

cdr3_nt: TGTGCTAGCAGCGCAGGACTAGCGGGGAACTACGAGCAGTACTTC
cdr3_aa: CASSAGLAGNYEQYF
v_call: TRBV7-7
clone_size: once
j_call: TRBJ2-7
d_call: TRBD2

cdr3_nt: TGTGCCAGCAGTTTGGGCGCTTACAATGAGCAGTTCTTC
cdr3_aa: CASSLGAYNEQFF
v_call: TRBV27
clone_size: once
j_call: TRBJ2-1
d_call: .

cdr3_nt: TGTGCCAGCTCACCACCGGACATCACAGATACGCAGTATTTT
cdr3_aa: CASSPPDITDTQYF
v_call: TRBV18
clone_size: .
j_call: TRBJ2-3
d_call: .

cdr3_nt: TGTGCCAGCAGCCCTAGGACAGGGGGCTACAATGAGCAGTTCTTC
cdr3_aa: CASSPRTGGYNEQFF
v_call: TRBV11-1
clone_size: .
j_call: TRBJ2-1
d_call: TRBD1

cdr3_nt: TGTGCCAGCAGCTTAGCGGGCAGGCCTAATCAGCCCCAGCATTTT
cdr3_aa: CASSLAGRPNQPQHF
v_call: TRBV7-2
clone_size: .
j_call: TRBJ1-5
d_call: .

cdr3_nt: TGTGCCAGCAGCCGGGAACAGGGGGCACTTCGCTACGAGCAGTACTTC
cdr3_aa: CASSREQGALRYEQYF
v_call: TRBV3-1/TRBV3-2
clone_size: once
j_call: TRBJ2-7
d_call: TRBD1

cdr3_nt: TGCGCCAGCAGCTTGGATGTCTTGAACACTGAAGCTTTCTTT
cdr3_aa: CASSLDVLNTEAFF
v_call: TRBV5-1
clone_size: .
j_call: TRBJ1-1
d_call: .

cdr3_nt: TGTGCCAGCAGTGATCCGGGGACTAGCACAGATACGCAGTATTTT
cdr3_aa: CASSDPGTSTDTQYF
v_call: TRBV6-1
clone_size: .
j_call: TRBJ2-3
d_call: .

cdr3_nt: TGTGCCGCGACTGTAAATAGCAATCAGCCCCAGCATTTT
cdr3_aa: CAATVNSNQPQHF
v_call: TRBV30
clone_size: .
j_call: TRBJ1-5
d_call: .

cdr3_nt: TGTGCCAGCAGCTTGACAGGGGAGTTCTATGGCTACACCTTC
cdr3_aa: CASSLTGEFYGYTF
v_call: TRBV5-4
clone_size: .
j_call: TRBJ1-2
d_call: TRBD1

cdr3_nt: TGTGCCAGCTCACCTAATCAAGAGACCCAGTACTTC
cdr3_aa: CASSPNQETQYF
v_call: TRBV18
clone_size: .
j_call: TRBJ2-5
d_call: .

cdr3_nt: TGTGCCAGCAGCTTTGGAGGGATAGAAGCTAGCTATGGCTACACCTTC
cdr3_aa: CASSFGGIEASYGYTF
v_call: TRBV7-2
clone_size: few
j_call: TRBJ1-2
d_call: .

cdr3_nt: TGTGCCTGGAGTAGATCAGGCCAAGAGACCCAGTACTTC
cdr3_aa: CAWSRSGQETQYF
v_call: TRBV30
clone_size: few
j_call: TRBJ2-5
d_call: .

cdr3_nt: TGCGCCAGCAGCTTGGAGGGGGGGCATCAGCCCCAGCATTTT
cdr3_aa: CASSLEGGHQPQHF
v_call: TRBV5-1
clone_size: few
j_call: TRBJ1-5
d_call: .

cdr3_nt: TGTGCCAGCAGCCTCGACAGTTATAATTCACCCCTCCACTTT
cdr3_aa: CASSLDSYNSPLHF
v_call: TRBV5-4
clone_size: .
j_call: TRBJ1-6
d_call: .

cdr3_nt: TGTGCCAGCAGTCCCCAGTCGGGGAACACTGAAGCTTTCTTT
cdr3_aa: CASSPQSGNTEAFF
v_call: TRBV6-5
clone_size: .
j_call: TRBJ1-1
d_call: .

cdr3_nt: TGTGCCAGCAGTCGAGAACACACAGGGGTCGGCACTGAAGCTTTCTTT
cdr3_aa: CASSREHTGVGTEAFF
v_call: TRBV2
clone_size: once
j_call: TRBJ1-1
d_call: TRBD1

cdr3_nt: TGTGCCAGCAGCTTCCGAACTAGCGGGGGGCACGAGCAGTACTTC
cdr3_aa: CASSFRTSGGHEQYF
v_call: TRBV7-2
clone_size: few
j_call: TRBJ2-7
d_call: TRBD2

cdr3_nt: TGTGCCAGCAGCCAAAAGGAGGGTAACGAGCAGTACTTC
cdr3_aa: CASSQKEGNEQYF
v_call: TRBV4-2
clone_size: once
j_call: TRBJ2-7
d_call: .

cdr3_nt: TGTGCCATCAGTGTTGAGCGAGGAGCAACTAATGAAAAACTGTTTTTT
cdr3_aa: CAISVERGATNEKLFF
v_call: TRBV10-3
clone_size: .
j_call: TRBJ1-4
d_call: .

cdr3_nt: TGTGCCACAAACCCGGGGTTCAACACCATATATTTT
cdr3_aa: CATNPGFNTIYF
v_call: TRBV12-3/TRBV12-4
clone_size: .
j_call: TRBJ1-3
d_call: .

cdr3_nt: TGTGCCATCAGTGTTCCCGGGACAGGGGGCCCGAACACCGGGGAGCTGTTTTTT
cdr3_aa: CAISVPGTGGPNTGELFF
v_call: TRBV10-3
clone_size: .
j_call: TRBJ2-2
d_call: TRBD1